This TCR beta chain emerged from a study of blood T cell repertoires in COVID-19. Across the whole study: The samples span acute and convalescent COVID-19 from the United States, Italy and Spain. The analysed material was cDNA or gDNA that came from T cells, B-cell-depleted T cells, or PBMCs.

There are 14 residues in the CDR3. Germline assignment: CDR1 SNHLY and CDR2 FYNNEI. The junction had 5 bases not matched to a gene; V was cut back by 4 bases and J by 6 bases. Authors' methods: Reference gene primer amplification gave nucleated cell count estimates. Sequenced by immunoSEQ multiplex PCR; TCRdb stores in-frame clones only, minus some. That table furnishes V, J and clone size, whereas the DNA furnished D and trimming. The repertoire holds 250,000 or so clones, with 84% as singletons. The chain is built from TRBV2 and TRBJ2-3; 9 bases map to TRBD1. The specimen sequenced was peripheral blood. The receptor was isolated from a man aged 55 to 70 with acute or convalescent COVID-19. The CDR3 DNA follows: TGTGCCAGCAGTGCCACAGGGGGCGAGGATACGCAGTATTTT. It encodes CASSATGGEDTQYF.